The 14 T cell receptor beta chains reported below all come from one sample, sequenced in a study of metastatic and nonmetastatic thyroid tumors. Every patient was untreated before thyroid surgery. TCRdb ran MiXCR on the PCR reads. Here the sample spans tens of thousands of clones, around 10% being singletons. Specimen: blood. These receptors all come from a male donor with papillary thyroid cancer or a benign thyroid nodule (not recorded which). Some clones in this sample may be carry-over from other donors' samples.

There are a few counts of this clone. The CDR3 reads CASSFGEAGQGHEQYF. The CDR3 coding sequence is TGTGCCAGCAGTTTTGGGGAGGCGGGACAGGGCCACGAGCAGTACTTC. This rearrangement joins TRBV27 to TRBJ2-7; 9 bases agree with TRBD1. This CDR3 spans 16 amino acids. The V and J ends lost 3 bases and 5 bases, in that order; junction bases with no gene match: 11. Germline V gene sequence: CDR1 MNHEY, CDR2 SMNVEV (reference sequence).

This chain joins TRBV6-4 and TRBJ2-1; 8 nucleotides match TRBD2. CDR1 and CDR2 (germline): MRHNA, SNTAGT. This CDR3 is built from 16 residues. Trimming at V came to 7 bases and at J to 4 bases, leaving 12 bases not matched to a gene. CDR3 region: CASNESGRPSYNEQFF. The DNA for the CDR3 is TGTGCCAGCAACGAAAGCGGGAGACCTTCATACAATGAGCAGTTCTTC.

This clone occurred many times. The chain has TRBV12-3 or TRBV12-4 and TRBJ2-2, with D possibly called TRBD1 or TRBD2 (5 bases each). Trimming stripped 7 bases from V and 0 bases from J, with 12 bases between. CDR3 length: 15 amino acids. This CDR3 is CASKGTETNTGELFF. CDR3 coding DNA: TGTGCCAGCAAGGGGACCGAGACGAACACCGGGGAGCTGTTTTTT.

At least ten counts were recorded for this clone. V usage is TRBV7-8 and J usage is TRBJ2-7, with 8 bases fitting TRBD2. V trimming: 0 bases; J trimming: 3 bases; junction bases outside the gene matches: 13. Germline assignment: CDR1 SGHVS and CDR2 FQNEAQ. The CDR3 consists of 18 residues. The DNA of the CDR3 is TGTGCCAGCAGCTTAGCGACAGCCGGCGGGACTAGTATCTACGAGCAGTACTTC. It encodes CASSLATAGGTSIYEQYF.

This clone has a count of ten or more. The chain is built from TRBV20-1 and TRBJ1-5; D gene uncertain. V gave up 4 bases and J gave up 0 bases, with 10 bases separating them. The CDR3 has 14 amino acids. CDR1 and CDR2 (germline): DFQATT, SNEGSKA (reference sequence). The CDR3 sequence is CSAKTDYSNQPQHF. In nucleotides, the CDR3 is TGCAGTGCTAAGACGGATTATAGCAATCAGCCCCAGCATTTT.

This clone was seen many times. This may be a read error: a much more frequent sequence differs by one nucleotide. The chain links TRBV6-1 to TRBJ2-2; D is possibly TRBD1 (6 bases). Per the germline V gene, CDR1 is MNHNS and CDR2 is SASEGT. The CDR3 totals 12 residues. V was cut by 7 bases and J by 7 bases, with 10 bases left in between. CDR3 bases: TGTGCCAGCATCCCAGGGGTCGGGGAGCTGTTTTTT. Residues: CASIPGVGELFF.

V and J are TRBV27 and TRBJ2-1; D might be TRBD1 or TRBD2, each matching 5 bases. The CDR3 totals 14 residues. The germline V and J ends were trimmed by 2 bases and 2 bases, with 7 bases remaining between them. CDR1 MNHEY and CDR2 SMNVEV come from the germline V gene (reference sequence). The CDR3 DNA is TGTGCCAGCAGTTTAGTGGGACCCTACAATGAGCAGTTCTTC. It is translated as CASSLVGPYNEQFF.

At least ten counts were recorded for this clone. V and J are TRBV29-1 and TRBJ2-2; 7 positions match TRBD2. The CDR3 sequence is 13 residues long. Trimming cost V 4 bases and J 8 bases; bases outside gene matches: 7. From germline, CDR1 is SQVTM and CDR2 ANQGSEA. The CDR3 reads CSVGTRGEGELFF. The DNA for the CDR3 is TGCAGCGTTGGGACCCGGGGGGAGGGGGAGCTGTTTTTT.

On this clone: One base away lies a much larger clone, so this may be a sequencing read error. This rearrangement joins TRBV14 to TRBJ2-3, with 8 bases that match TRBD1. CDR1 is SGHDN, CDR2 FVKESK, per germline. Trimming removed 3 bases from V and 6 bases from J; junction bases left unmatched: 17. CDR3 length equals 18 residues. The CDR3 sequence: CASSHGLRGLSGGDTQYF. The CDR3 bases are TGTGCCAGCAGCCACGGCCTCAGGGGGCTATCAGGTGGGGATACGCAGTATTTT.

Regarding this clone: Possible read error: a much larger clone is one base away. In the same sample, other DNA sequences code for this CDR3. The chain is built from TRBV30 and TRBJ1-5; D is undetermined. Germline-derived CDR1 and CDR2 are GTSNPN and SVGIG (reference sequence). The CDR3 is 13 amino acids. CDR3 protein: CAWSVGAEQPQHF. The CDR3 coding sequence is TGTGCCTGGAGTGTAGGTGCCGAGCAGCCTCAGCATTTT.

In the case of this clone: The same CDR3 arises from other DNA sequences in this sample as well. The chain couples TRBV6-1 to TRBJ1-5; 7 bases agree with TRBD1. The germline V gene encodes CDR1 MNHNS and CDR2 SASEGT. The CDR3 extends over 14 amino acids. Germline trimming cut 4 bases from V and 10 bases from J; bases unmatched to any gene: 10. CDR3 coding DNA: TGTGCCAGCAGTGGACAGGGCGGCCGACATCCCCAGCATTTT. This translates into CASSGQGGRHPQHF.

This clone is medium-sized in the sample. The chain links TRBV28 to TRBJ1-2; D ambiguous. Trimming stripped 6 bases from V and 3 bases from J, with 11 bases between. This CDR3 comprises 13 residues. Germline V gene sequence: CDR1 MDHEN, CDR2 SYDVKM. CDR3 residues: CASRRAGYYGYTF. In DNA, the CDR3 is TGTGCCAGCAGACGGGCAGGTTACTATGGCTACACCTTC.

This clone was observed many times. For the CDR3, the DNA is TGTGCCAGCAGCTTTAGCGGTTATGCCTTGGGGGAGACCCAGTACTTC. It specifies CASSFSGYALGETQYF. The V gene is TRBV13, the J gene TRBJ2-5, with a possible D match to TRBD2 (6 bases). Trimming cost V 3 bases and J 5 bases, with 19 bases left between them. This CDR3 comprises 16 residues. The V gene's germline CDR1 is PRHDT and CDR2 FYEKMQ (reference sequence).

This clone has a count of ten or more. V gene TRBV2 combines with J gene TRBJ2-3, with 13 bases matching TRBD2. The CDR3 extends over 15 amino acids. Unmatched junction bases numbered 5, after V lost 6 bases and J lost 5 bases. The germline V gene encodes CDR1 SNHLY and CDR2 FYNNEI. The CDR3 nucleotides are TGTGCCAGCAGGGGGACTAGCGGGATAGGAGATACGCAGTATTTT. Residues: CASRGTSGIGDTQYF.